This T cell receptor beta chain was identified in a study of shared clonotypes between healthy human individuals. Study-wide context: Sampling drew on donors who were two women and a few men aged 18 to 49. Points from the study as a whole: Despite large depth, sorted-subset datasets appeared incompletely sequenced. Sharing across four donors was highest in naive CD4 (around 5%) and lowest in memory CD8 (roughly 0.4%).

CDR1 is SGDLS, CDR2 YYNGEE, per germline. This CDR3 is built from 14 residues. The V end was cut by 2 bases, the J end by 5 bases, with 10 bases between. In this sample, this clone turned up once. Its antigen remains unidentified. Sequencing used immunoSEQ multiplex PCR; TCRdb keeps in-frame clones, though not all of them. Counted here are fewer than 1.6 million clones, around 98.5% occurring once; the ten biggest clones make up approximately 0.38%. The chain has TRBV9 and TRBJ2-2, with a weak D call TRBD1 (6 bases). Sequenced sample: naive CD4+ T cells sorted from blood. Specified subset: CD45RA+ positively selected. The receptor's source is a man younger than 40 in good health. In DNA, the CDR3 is TGTGCCAGCAGCGTTATAGGGACAACCGGGGAGCTGTTTTTT. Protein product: CASSVIGTTGELFF.